This T cell receptor beta chain was found in a study of shared clonotypes between healthy human individuals. Evenly divided among several immunoSEQ plates was the genomic DNA of each subset. Profiling relied on immunoSEQ multiplex PCR, and the TCRdb table lists in-frame clones only, not all of them. This table has 2.3 million or so clones, just over 90% appearing once. CD4+ cells were split into CD45RA+ naive and CD45RA-negative memory subsets. Between the trimmed V and J ends, which lost 6 bases and 1 base, there was a span of 10 bases. CDR3 length equals 13 residues. Looked up from germline, CDR1 is SGHRS and CDR2 is YFSETQ.

The V and J genes are TRBV5-1 and TRBJ2-5, with D unresolved. The sample taken for sequencing was naive CD4+ T cells from PBMCs. Subset reported: CD45RA+ positively selected. This receptor was taken from a man younger than 35 in good health. Some clones in this sample may be carry-over from other donors' samples. Here the CDR3 reads CASTESSQETQYF. The CDR3, as DNA: TGCGCCAGCACCGAGTCATCCCAAGAGACCCAGTACTTC.